This T cell receptor beta chain is drawn from a study of shared clonotypes between healthy human individuals. Each subset's genomic DNA was split evenly across several immunoSEQ plates. Per the original data handling: Quality scores were absent from the junction-only immunoSEQ sequences, so filtering differed. Measured with immunoSEQ multiplex PCR; TCRdb has only the in-frame clones, and not every one. That table furnishes V, J and clone size, whereas the DNA furnished D and trimming. The profile shows about 480,000 clones, 75% to 80% of them singletons. CDR3 size: 13 residues. Germline CDR1 SGHRS, CDR2 YFSETQ. The germline V and J ends were trimmed by 3 bases and 0 bases, with 6 bases remaining between them. About this clone itself: Additional DNA sequences in this sample encode the identical CDR3.

The sample taken for sequencing was PBMCs. This clonotype was sampled from a woman aged 40 to 49 in good health. Some clones in this sample may be carry-over from other donors' samples. V usage is TRBV5-1 and J usage is TRBJ2-5; the D is unclear. The CDR3 DNA follows: TGCGCCAGCAGCTCAGAGTACCAAGAGACCCAGTACTTC. Protein: CASSSEYQETQYF.